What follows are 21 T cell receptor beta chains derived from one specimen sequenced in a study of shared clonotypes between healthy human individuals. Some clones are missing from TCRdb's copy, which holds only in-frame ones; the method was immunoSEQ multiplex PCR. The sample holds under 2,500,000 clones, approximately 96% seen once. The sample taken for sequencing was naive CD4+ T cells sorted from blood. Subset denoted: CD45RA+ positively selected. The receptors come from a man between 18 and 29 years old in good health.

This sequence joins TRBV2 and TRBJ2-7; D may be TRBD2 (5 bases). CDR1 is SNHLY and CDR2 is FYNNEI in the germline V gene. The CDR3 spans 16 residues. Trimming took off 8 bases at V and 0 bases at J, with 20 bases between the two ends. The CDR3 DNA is TGTGCCAGCCACCCCGCCCTAGCACTTAGCTCCTACGAGCAGTACTTC. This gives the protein CASHPALALSSYEQYF.

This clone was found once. The CDR3 DNA sequence: TGTGCCAGCAGCGTAGCCGATGCTAACTATGGCTACACCTTC. It yields the protein CASSVADANYGYTF. This sequence joins TRBV9 and TRBJ1-2; D is unclear. CDR1 and CDR2 (germline): SGDLS, YYNGEE. The CDR3 runs 14 residues. Trimming pared 0 bases from V and 0 bases from J, leaving 6 bases between.

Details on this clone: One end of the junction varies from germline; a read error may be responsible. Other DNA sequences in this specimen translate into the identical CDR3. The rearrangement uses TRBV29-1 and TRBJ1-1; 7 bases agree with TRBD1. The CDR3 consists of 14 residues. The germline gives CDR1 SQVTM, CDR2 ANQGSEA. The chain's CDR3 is CSVDLGTANTEAFF. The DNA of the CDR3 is TGCAGCGTTGACCTCGGGACAGCGAACACTGAAGCCTTCTTT. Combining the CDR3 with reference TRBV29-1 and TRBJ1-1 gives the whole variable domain SAVISQKPSRDICQRGTSLTIQCQVDSQVTMMFWYRQQPGQSLTLIATANQGSEATYESGFVIDKFPISRPNLTFSTLTVSNMSPEDSSIYLCSVDLGTANTEAFFGQGTRLTVV.

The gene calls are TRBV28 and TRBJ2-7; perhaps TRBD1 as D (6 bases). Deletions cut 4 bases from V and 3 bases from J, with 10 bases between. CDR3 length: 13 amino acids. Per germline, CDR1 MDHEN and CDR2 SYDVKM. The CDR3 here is CASSSQQGYEQYF. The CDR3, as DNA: TGTGCCAGCAGTTCTCAACAGGGCTACGAGCAGTACTTC.

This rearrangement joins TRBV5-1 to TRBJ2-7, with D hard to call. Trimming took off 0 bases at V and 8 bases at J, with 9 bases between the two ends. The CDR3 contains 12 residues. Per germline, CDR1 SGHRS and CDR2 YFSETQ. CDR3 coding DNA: TGCGCCAGCAGCTTGGAGGGCCATCAGCAGTACTTC. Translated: CASSLEGHQQYF.

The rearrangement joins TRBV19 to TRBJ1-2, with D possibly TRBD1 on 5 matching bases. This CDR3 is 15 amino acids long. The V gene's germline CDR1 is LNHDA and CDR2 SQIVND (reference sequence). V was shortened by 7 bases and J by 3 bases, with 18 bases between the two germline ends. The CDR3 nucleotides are TGTGCCAGTATCTCGCCGTCCGTAGGGGACTATGGCTACACCTTC. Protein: CASISPSVGDYGYTF.

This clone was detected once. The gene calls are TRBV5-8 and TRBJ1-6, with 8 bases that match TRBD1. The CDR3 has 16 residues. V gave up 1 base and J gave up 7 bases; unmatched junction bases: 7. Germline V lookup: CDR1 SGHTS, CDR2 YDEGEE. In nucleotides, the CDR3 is TGTGCCAGCAGCTTGTTACAGGGGGTGACCAATTCACCCCTCCACTTT. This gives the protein CASSLLQGVTNSPLHF.

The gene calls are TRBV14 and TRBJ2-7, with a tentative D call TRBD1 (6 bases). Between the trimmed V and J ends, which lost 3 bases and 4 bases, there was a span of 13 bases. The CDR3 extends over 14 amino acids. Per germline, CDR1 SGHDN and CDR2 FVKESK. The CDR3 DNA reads TGTGCCAGCAGCCATGCCGGCAGGGGATACGAGCAGTACTTC. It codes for CASSHAGRGYEQYF.

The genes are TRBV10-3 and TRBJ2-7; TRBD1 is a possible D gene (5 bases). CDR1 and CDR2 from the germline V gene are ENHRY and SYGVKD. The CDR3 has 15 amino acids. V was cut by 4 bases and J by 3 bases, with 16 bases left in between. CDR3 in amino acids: CAISVQMTEFYEQYF. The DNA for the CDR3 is TGTGCCATCAGTGTCCAAATGACAGAATTCTACGAGCAGTACTTC.

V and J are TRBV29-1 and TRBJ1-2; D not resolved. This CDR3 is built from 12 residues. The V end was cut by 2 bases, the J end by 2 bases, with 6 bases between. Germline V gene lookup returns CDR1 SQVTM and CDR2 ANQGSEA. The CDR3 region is CSVERLNYGYTF. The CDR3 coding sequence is TGCAGCGTTGAAAGGCTGAACTATGGCTACACCTTC.

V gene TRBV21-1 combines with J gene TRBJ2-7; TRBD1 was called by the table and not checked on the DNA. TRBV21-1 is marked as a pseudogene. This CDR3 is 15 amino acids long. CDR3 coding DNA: TGTGCCAGCAGCAAAACCGACAGGGGGTTTTACGAGCAGTACTTC. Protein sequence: CASSKTDRGFYEQYF.

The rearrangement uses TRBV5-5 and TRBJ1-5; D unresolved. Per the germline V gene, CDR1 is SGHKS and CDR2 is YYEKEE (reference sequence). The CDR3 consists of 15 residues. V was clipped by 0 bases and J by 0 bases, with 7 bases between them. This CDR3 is CASSLEVYSNQPQHF. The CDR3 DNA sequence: TGTGCCAGCAGCTTGGAGGTCTATAGCAATCAGCCCCAGCATTTT.

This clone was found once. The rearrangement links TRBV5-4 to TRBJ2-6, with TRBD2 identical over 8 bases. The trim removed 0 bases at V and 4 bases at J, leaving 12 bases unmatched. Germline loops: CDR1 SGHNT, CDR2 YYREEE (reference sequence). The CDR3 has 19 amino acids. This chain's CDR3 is CASSLVWSGGTAGANVLTF. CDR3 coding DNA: TGTGCCAGCAGCTTGGTGTGGAGCGGGGGAACAGCGGGGGCCAACGTCCTGACTTTC.

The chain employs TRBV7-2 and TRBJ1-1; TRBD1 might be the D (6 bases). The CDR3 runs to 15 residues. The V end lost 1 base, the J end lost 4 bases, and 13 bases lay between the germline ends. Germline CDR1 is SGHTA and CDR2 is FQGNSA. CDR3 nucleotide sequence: TGTGCCAGCAGCTTAGTACGTGGGGGCGGCACTGAAGCTTTCTTT. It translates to CASSLVRGGGTEAFF.

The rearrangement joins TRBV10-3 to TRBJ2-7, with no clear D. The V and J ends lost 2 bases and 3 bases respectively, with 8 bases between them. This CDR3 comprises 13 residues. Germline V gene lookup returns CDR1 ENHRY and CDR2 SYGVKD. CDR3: CAISEKFLYEQYF. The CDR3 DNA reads TGTGCCATCAGTGAGAAGTTCCTCTACGAGCAGTACTTC.

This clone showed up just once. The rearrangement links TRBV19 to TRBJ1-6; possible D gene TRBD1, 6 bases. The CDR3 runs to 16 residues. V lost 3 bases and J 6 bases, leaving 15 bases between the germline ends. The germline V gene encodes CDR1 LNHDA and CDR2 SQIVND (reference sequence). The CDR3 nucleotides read TGTGCCAGTAGTATTTTCCCAGGGGAGACTAATTCACCCCTCCACTTT. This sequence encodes CASSIFPGETNSPLHF.

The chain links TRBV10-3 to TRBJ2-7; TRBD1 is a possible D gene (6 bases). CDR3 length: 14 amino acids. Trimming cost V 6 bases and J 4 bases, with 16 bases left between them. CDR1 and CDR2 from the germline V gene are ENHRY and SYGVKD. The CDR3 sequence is CAISLTTGSYEQYF. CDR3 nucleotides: TGTGCCATCAGCCTTACCACAGGGTCGTACGAGCAGTACTTC.

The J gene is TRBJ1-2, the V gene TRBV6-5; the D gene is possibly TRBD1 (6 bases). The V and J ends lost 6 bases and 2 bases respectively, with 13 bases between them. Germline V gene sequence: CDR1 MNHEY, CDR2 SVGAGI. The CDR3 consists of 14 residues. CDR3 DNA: TGTGCCAGCAGCCCCCTCGGGGGCAACTATGGCTACACCTTC. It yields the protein CASSPLGGNYGYTF.

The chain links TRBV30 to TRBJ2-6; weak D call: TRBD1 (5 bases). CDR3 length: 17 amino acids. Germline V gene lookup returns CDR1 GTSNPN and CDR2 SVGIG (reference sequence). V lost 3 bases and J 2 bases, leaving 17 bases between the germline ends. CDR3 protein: CAWRPAGIVAGANVLTF. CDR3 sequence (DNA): TGTGCCTGGAGACCAGCAGGGATCGTGGCTGGGGCCAACGTCCTGACTTTC.

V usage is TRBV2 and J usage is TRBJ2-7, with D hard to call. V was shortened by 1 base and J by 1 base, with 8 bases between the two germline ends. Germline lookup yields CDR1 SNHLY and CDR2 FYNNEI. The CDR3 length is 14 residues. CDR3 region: CASSEDGGSYEQYF. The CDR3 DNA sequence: TGTGCCAGCAGTGAAGATGGCGGATCCTACGAGCAGTACTTC.

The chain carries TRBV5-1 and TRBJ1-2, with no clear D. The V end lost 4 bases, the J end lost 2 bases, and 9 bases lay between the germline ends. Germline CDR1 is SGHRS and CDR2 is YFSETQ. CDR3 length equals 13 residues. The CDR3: CASSLTFNYGYTF. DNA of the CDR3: TGCGCCAGCAGCCTCACGTTCAACTATGGCTACACCTTC.